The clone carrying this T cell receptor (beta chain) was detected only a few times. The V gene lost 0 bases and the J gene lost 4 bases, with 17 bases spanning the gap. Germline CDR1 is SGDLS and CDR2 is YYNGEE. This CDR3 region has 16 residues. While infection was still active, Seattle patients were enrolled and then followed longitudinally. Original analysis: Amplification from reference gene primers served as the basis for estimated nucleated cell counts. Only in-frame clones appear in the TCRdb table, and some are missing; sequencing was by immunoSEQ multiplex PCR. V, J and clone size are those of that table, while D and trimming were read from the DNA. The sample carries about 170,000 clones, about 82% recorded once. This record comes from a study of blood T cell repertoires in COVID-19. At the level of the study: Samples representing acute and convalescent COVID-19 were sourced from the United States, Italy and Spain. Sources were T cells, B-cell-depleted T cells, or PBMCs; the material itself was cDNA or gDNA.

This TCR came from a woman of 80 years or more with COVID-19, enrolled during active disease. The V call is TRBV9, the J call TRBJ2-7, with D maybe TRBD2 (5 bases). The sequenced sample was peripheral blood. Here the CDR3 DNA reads TGTGCCAGCAGCGTAGCGACCGGGGTAGGTCTATACGAGCAGTACTTC. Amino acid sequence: CASSVATGVGLYEQYF.